These T cell receptor beta chains were read from a single sample in a study of Graves' ophthalmopathy and Graves' hyperthyroidism. TCRdb processed the multiplex PCR reads anew with MiXCR; each CDR3 protein has one entry. The table includes about 180,000 distinct CDR3 sequences, approximately 40% detected once. Sequenced: peripheral blood. The receptors were gathered from a woman aged 40-49 years with Graves' ophthalmopathy. Each CDR3 is given with its conserved first and last residue. The order of the fields is clone size, V gene, D gene, J gene, CDR3 protein, CDR3 DNA. A D gene is named only where the DNA matches it firmly. Clone size is not always given. Where it is, it says once, few, many or a class for expanded clones.

many	TRBV6-5	TRBD1	TRBJ2-7	CASTTGVISYEQYF	TGTGCCAGCACCACAGGGGTAATATCCTACGAGCAGTACTTC
many	TRBV6-2/TRBV6-3	TRBD1	TRBJ2-7	CASSLDRGDEQYF	TGTGCCAGCAGTTTGGACAGGGGAGACGAGCAGTACTTC
many	TRBV12-3/TRBV12-4	.	TRBJ2-2	CASSPSTGELFF	TGTGCCAGCAGTCCTAGCACCGGGGAGCTGTTTTTT
many	TRBV7-9	.	TRBJ2-5	CASSLGEIKETQYF	TGTGCCAGCAGCTTAGGGGAGATAAAGGAGACCCAGTACTTC
.	TRBV2	.	TRBJ2-5	CASSPYGSQETQYF	TGTGCCAGCAGCCCATACGGATCCCAAGAGACCCAGTACTTC
many	TRBV6-2/TRBV6-3	TRBD2	TRBJ2-5	CASSSHTSGSLKTQYF	TGTGCCAGCAGTTCCCACACTAGCGGGAGTCTGAAGACCCAGTACTTC
many	TRBV9	.	TRBJ2-5	CASSVDAEWGETQYF	TGTGCCAGCAGCGTAGACGCGGAGTGGGGGGAGACCCAGTACTTC
.	TRBV12-3/TRBV12-4	.	TRBJ1-5	CASSLDGGPNQPQHF	TGTGCCAGCAGTTTAGACGGCGGACCTAATCAGCCCCAGCATTTT
many	TRBV27	.	TRBJ2-2	CASSLSLRAANTGELFF	TGTGCCAGCAGTTTATCTCTCCGGGCAGCGAACACCGGGGAGCTGTTTTTT
.	TRBV28	.	TRBJ2-7	CASSLGQVVPSFGQYF	TGTGCCAGCAGTTTAGGGCAGGTGGTGCCTAGTTTCGGGCAGTACTTC
.	TRBV12-3/TRBV12-4	.	TRBJ1-2	CASSPRLYGYTF	TGTGCCAGCAGTCCTCGGCTCTATGGCTACACCTTC
many	TRBV12-3/TRBV12-4	.	TRBJ1-1	CASTVTGYTEAFF	TGTGCCAGCACCGTGACGGGGTACACTGAAGCTTTCTTT
many	TRBV6-5	TRBD2	TRBJ2-7	CAGSYSLAGNYEQYF	TGTGCCGGCAGTTACTCGTTAGCGGGGAATTACGAGCAGTACTTC
many	TRBV6-2/TRBV6-3	TRBD2	TRBJ2-2	CASSFRGGAGELFF	TGTGCCAGCAGTTTCCGGGGGGGAGCCGGGGAGCTGTTTTTT
.	TRBV12-3/TRBV12-4	TRBD1	TRBJ2-7	CASRDGTGPYEQYF	TGTGCCAGCAGGGACGGGACAGGGCCTTACGAGCAGTACTTC
many	TRBV10-3	.	TRBJ2-2	CAISGGRGVGGELFF	TGTGCCATCAGTGGCGGCAGGGGAGTTGGCGGGGAGCTGTTTTTT